Shown below are 27 T cell receptor beta chains from a single sample sequenced in a study of cytomegalovirus exposure and HLA in healthy donors listed by TCRdb under 2017. To prepare the library, the immunoSEQ multiplex PCR assay was applied. Drawn from immuneACCESS, this table holds only the in-frame rearrangements with V and J called that TCRdb kept. Clones are partly lost; checked studies trace under half to an unresolved V gene and leave the rest unexplained. The sample yields 68,000 or so clones; around 92% were counted once. In total, the top ten clones hold 0.95% to 1.5% of the sample. What was sequenced was PBMCs. Every receptor here comes from a woman between 18 and 29 years old in good health and CMV-seronegative.

J is TRBJ2-1 and V is TRBV28; 10 bases map to TRBD2. The J segment lost 9 bases and the V segment lost 5 bases, leaving 10 bases of the junction unmatched. CDR3 length: 15 residues. Germline V gene data show CDR1 as MDHEN and CDR2 as SYDVKM. Here the CDR3 reads CASSALSGRFSEQFF. The CDR3, as DNA: TGTGCCAGCAGTGCTCTTAGCGGGAGGTTCAGTGAGCAGTTCTTC.

CDR3 residues: CAWSRAVRGVEQYF. DNA of the CDR3: TGTGCCTGGAGTCGGGCCGTCAGGGGAGTCGAGCAGTACTTC. The V call is TRBV30, the J call TRBJ2-7; D might be TRBD1 (6 bases). The length of the CDR3 is 14 residues. Deletions cut 2 bases from V and 6 bases from J, with 17 bases between. CDR1 and CDR2 (germline): GTSNPN, SVGIG (reference sequence).

V and J are TRBV7-9 and TRBJ2-1; 8 nucleotides match TRBD2. The CDR3 consists of 18 residues. J gave up 2 bases and V 5 bases, and 14 bases lay outside the gene matches. Per germline, CDR1 SEHNR and CDR2 FQNEAQ (reference sequence). CDR3 sequence (DNA): TGTGCCAGCAGCGCTAATAGTTTCGGGACTAGAACCTACAATGAGCAGTTCTTC. It specifies CASSANSFGTRTYNEQFF.

This rearrangement joins TRBV4-2 to TRBJ2-3, with TRBD1 as a possible D gene (5 bases). The CDR3 extends over 18 amino acids. The V gene lost 0 bases and the J gene lost 0 bases, with 16 bases spanning the gap. Germline loops: CDR1 LGHNA, CDR2 YNFKEQ. The CDR3 sequence is CASSQDLTGEFSTDTQYF. Written as DNA, the CDR3 is TGTGCCAGCAGCCAAGATCTTACAGGTGAATTTAGCACAGATACGCAGTATTTT.

J is TRBJ2-2 and V is TRBV5-1; 7 nucleotides line up with TRBD2. Trimming took 5 bases from V and 3 from J; bases not matched to a gene: 7. The CDR3 loop spans 15 amino acids. Per the germline V gene, CDR1 is SGHRS and CDR2 is YFSETQ. The DNA of the CDR3 is TGCGCCAGCAGACTTCCTAGCGGCCACACCGGGGAGCTGTTTTTT. Translation gives CASRLPSGHTGELFF.

This clone is a singleton in its sample. V gene TRBV6-5 combines with J gene TRBJ1-1, with 10 bases lining up with TRBD1. The CDR3 consists of 15 residues. V gave up 6 bases and J gave up 5 bases; unmatched junction bases: 9. CDR1 MNHEY and CDR2 SVGAGI come from the germline V gene. CDR3 in amino acids: CASRIDRGQETEAFF. CDR3 sequence (DNA): TGTGCCAGCAGGATCGACAGGGGGCAGGAGACTGAAGCTTTCTTT.

The genes are TRBV2 and TRBJ1-5, with 7 bases matching TRBD1. Germline lookup yields CDR1 SNHLY and CDR2 FYNNEI. Trimming took 6 bases from V and 4 from J; bases not matched to a gene: 12. The CDR3 has 16 amino acids. The CDR3: CASRRPGTVLNQPQHF. CDR3 sequence (DNA): TGTGCCAGCAGGAGGCCCGGGACAGTTTTGAATCAGCCCCAGCATTTT.

The sample holds one count of this clone. The chain uses TRBV19 and TRBJ2-5; maybe TRBD2 (6 bases). Trimming took 6 bases from V and 3 from J, leaving 17 bases between them. Germline V lookup: CDR1 LNHDA, CDR2 SQIVND (reference sequence). This CDR3 region has 15 residues. CDR3 protein: CASRVGDSPKETQYF. DNA for the CDR3: TGTGCCAGTAGGGTTGGGGACTCTCCGAAAGAGACCCAGTACTTC.

This chain joins TRBV6-6 and TRBJ1-4; 9 positions agree with TRBD1. Germline V CDR1 and CDR2: MNHNY, SVGAGI (reference sequence). The CDR3 sequence is 16 residues long. V gave up 2 bases and J gave up 4 bases; unmatched junction bases: 5. This chain's CDR3 is CASSYRTGARNEKLFF. For the CDR3, the DNA is TGTGCCAGCAGTTACAGGACAGGGGCCCGTAATGAAAAACTGTTTTTT.

V is TRBV7-2 and J is TRBJ2-1; tentatively, D is TRBD2 (6 bases). The CDR3 extends over 15 amino acids. V dropped 5 bases and J dropped 7 bases, with 18 bases sitting between them. CDR1 and CDR2 from the germline V gene are SGHTA and FQGNSA. CDR3 loop: CASSPRTGVGNEQFF. Written as DNA, the CDR3 is TGTGCCAGCAGCCCCCGAACGGGAGTGGGAAATGAGCAGTTCTTC.

The rearrangement joins TRBV15 to TRBJ1-2, with TRBD1 identical over 7 bases. Trimming removed 0 bases from V and 5 bases from J; junction bases left unmatched: 6. The CDR3 extends over 15 amino acids. Germline values: CDR1 LNHNV, CDR2 YYDKDF (reference sequence). CDR3 amino acids: CATSRDRGAAYGYTF. The CDR3 bases are TGTGCCACCAGCAGAGACAGGGGGGCGGCTTATGGCTACACCTTC.

The J gene is TRBJ2-5, the V gene TRBV5-4; maybe TRBD1 (8 bases). This CDR3 is 16 amino acids long. Trimming took 4 bases from V and 5 from J, leaving 21 bases between them. Germline loops: CDR1 SGHNT, CDR2 YYREEE (reference sequence). As DNA, the CDR3 is TGTGCCAGCAGCCCCGGGAGACAGGGGAGGGGGGAGACCCAGTACTTC. It specifies CASSPGRQGRGETQYF.

The chain employs TRBV28 and TRBJ1-2, with unresolved D. V was trimmed by 5 bases and J by 3 bases, leaving 13 bases between them. The germline V gene has CDR1 MDHEN and CDR2 SYDVKM. The CDR3 extends over 14 amino acids. The CDR3 reads CASSISGEDYGYTF. The CDR3 DNA sequence: TGTGCCAGCAGTATCTCCGGTGAGGACTATGGCTACACCTTC.

The V gene is TRBV28, the J gene TRBJ2-3; no clear D gene. The CDR3 loop spans 12 amino acids. CDR1 and CDR2 from the germline V gene are MDHEN and SYDVKM. Between the trimmed V and J ends, which lost 2 bases and 4 bases, there was a span of 4 bases. The chain's CDR3 is CASSLGPDTQYF. The CDR3 DNA is TGTGCCAGCAGTTTAGGGCCAGATACGCAGTATTTT.

This sequence joins TRBV6-6 and TRBJ1-5; D possibly corresponds to TRBD1 (6 bases). The V end was cut by 6 bases, the J end by 0 bases, with 12 bases between. The length of the CDR3 is 15 residues. The germline gives CDR1 MNHNY, CDR2 SVGAGI (reference sequence). CDR3 nucleotides: TGTGCCAGCAGACCCGGACAGTATAGCAATCAGCCCCAGCATTTT. This gives the protein CASRPGQYSNQPQHF.

This chain links TRBV28 with TRBJ1-1; D uncertain. The CDR3 length is 12 residues. V dropped 5 bases and J dropped 5 bases, with 9 bases sitting between them. Germline CDR1 reads MDHEN; CDR2 reads SYDVKM. The CDR3 sequence is CASSPLLTEAFF. DNA for the CDR3: TGTGCCAGCAGTCCCCTCTTAACTGAAGCTTTCTTT.

V usage is TRBV2 and J usage is TRBJ2-1; 7 bases match TRBD1. The germline CDR1 and CDR2 sequences are SNHLY and FYNNEI. The CDR3 totals 15 residues. Germline trimming cut 2 bases from V and 5 bases from J; bases unmatched to any gene: 6. The CDR3 region is CASSESRQGDNEQFF. The DNA of the CDR3 is TGTGCCAGCAGTGAAAGCCGGCAGGGGGACAATGAGCAGTTCTTC.

V and J are TRBV2 and TRBJ1-1; 8 bases align to TRBD1. The CDR3 length is 14 residues. Germline V gene sequence: CDR1 SNHLY, CDR2 FYNNEI. V gave up 4 bases and J gave up 4 bases; unmatched junction bases: 5. CDR3 region: CASSGGTGRTEAFF. CDR3 sequence (DNA): TGTGCCAGCAGTGGAGGGACAGGACGCACTGAAGCTTTCTTT.

A single count supports this clone. The CDR3 DNA follows: TGTGCCAGCAGCTTAGGCCTGAGGAAAGAGACCCAGTACTTC. The encoded protein is CASSLGLRKETQYF. The rearrangement links TRBV13 to TRBJ2-5; unclear D gene. The germline CDR1 and CDR2 sequences are PRHDT and FYEKMQ (reference sequence). This CDR3 contains 14 residues. V was shortened by 0 bases and J by 3 bases, with 8 bases between the two germline ends.

J is TRBJ1-5 and V is TRBV18; 9 bases fit TRBD1. Germline assignment: CDR1 KGHSH and CDR2 LQKENI. The CDR3 length is 16 residues. The V segment lost 6 bases and the J segment 6 bases; nucleotides outside the gene matches: 12. The CDR3 DNA reads as TGTGCCAGCTCCCCTAAGGGACAGGGAACGGGTCAGCCCCAGCATTTT. Translating gives CASSPKGQGTGQPQHF. The full variable domain, with the rest looked up from reference TRBV18 and TRBJ1-5, is NAGVMQNPRHLVRRRGQEARLRCSPMKGHSHVYWYRQLPEEGLKFMVYLQKENIIDESGMPKERFSAEFPKEGPSILRIQQVVRGDSAAYFCASSPKGQGTGQPQHFGDGTRLSIL.

This chain uses TRBV7-2 with TRBJ2-7, with a tentative D call TRBD2 (6 bases). Near its end, the DNA agrees better with TRBJ2-5, so the J call may be wrong. The germline gives CDR1 SGHTA, CDR2 FQGNSA. The CDR3 covers 13 residues. This CDR3 is CASSLQRVATQYF. The CDR3 bases are TGTGCCAGCAGCTTACAGCGGGTTGCGACCCAGTACTTC.

The chain joins TRBV27 to TRBJ2-1, with TRBD1 as a possible D gene (6 bases). The ends were cut back, 3 bases at V and 1 base at J, with 13 bases in the middle. This CDR3 region has 16 residues. CDR1 is MNHEY and CDR2 is SMNVEV in the germline V gene (reference sequence). The CDR3 loop reads CASSFAGTSSYNEQFF. The DNA for the CDR3 is TGTGCCAGCAGTTTTGCTGGGACAAGTTCCTACAATGAGCAGTTCTTC.

The rearrangement uses TRBV7-2 and TRBJ1-1; TRBD1 agrees at 8 bases. V was pared by 2 bases and J by 5 bases, with 4 bases of the junction left unmatched. Germline V gene data show CDR1 as SGHTA and CDR2 as FQGNSA. This CDR3 is 14 amino acids long. The chain's CDR3 is CASSLTQGGTEAFF. The CDR3 nucleotides read TGTGCCAGCAGCTTAACACAGGGGGGAACTGAAGCTTTCTTT.

The rearrangement joins TRBV29-1 to TRBJ1-5, with no clear D. Per germline, CDR1 SQVTM and CDR2 ANQGSEA. The CDR3 consists of 14 residues. V was pared by 5 bases and J by 5 bases, with 16 bases between. The CDR3 sequence is CSVRVGGFDQPQHF. The CDR3 coding sequence is TGCAGCGTTCGTGTTGGCGGGTTCGATCAGCCCCAGCATTTT.

The gene calls are TRBV5-1 and TRBJ2-5, with TRBD2 matching 9 bases. Looked up from germline, CDR1 is SGHRS and CDR2 is YFSETQ. J was trimmed by 4 bases and V by 4 bases; bases with no gene match: 8. There are 15 residues in the CDR3. CDR3 loop: CASSGSGSGGETQYF. Written as DNA, the CDR3 is TGCGCCAGCAGCGGTAGCGGGAGTGGGGGAGAGACCCAGTACTTC. The variable domain in full, completed from reference TRBV5-1 and TRBJ2-5, reads KAGVTQTPRYLIKTRGQQVTLSCSPISGHRSVSWYQQTPGQGLQFLFEYFSETQRNKGNFPGRFSGRQFSNSRSEMNVSTLELGDSALYLCASSGSGSGGETQYFGPGTRLLVL.

The chain links TRBV19 to TRBJ1-2; TRBD1 agrees at 8 bases. V shed 0 bases, J shed 3 bases, and the junction held 6 bases outside the gene matches. This CDR3 has 16 residues. CDR1 and CDR2 (germline): LNHDA, SQIVND (reference sequence). CDR3 DNA sequence: TGTGCCAGTAGTATAGATGCAGGGGGCACCTACTATGGCTACACCTTC. This gives the protein CASSIDAGGTYYGYTF.

The genes are TRBV18 and TRBJ1-1; 7 bases are a match to TRBD1. The V gene end was trimmed by 6 bases and the J gene end by 7 bases; junction bases not matched to a gene: 8. CDR3 size: 13 residues. Germline V lookup: CDR1 KGHSH, CDR2 LQKENI. The CDR3 bases are TGTGCCAGCTCGCGGGACAGATTAGTTGAAGCTTTCTTT. Its translation: CASSRDRLVEAFF. Full variable domain (missing parts from reference TRBV18 and TRBJ1-1): NAGVMQNPRHLVRRRGQEARLRCSPMKGHSHVYWYRQLPEEGLKFMVYLQKENIIDESGMPKERFSAEFPKEGPSILRIQQVVRGDSAAYFCASSRDRLVEAFFGQGTRLTVV.